Listed below are T cell receptor beta chains from one sample, sequenced in a study of cytomegalovirus exposure and HLA in healthy donors. The repertoire was sequenced with immunoSEQ multiplex PCR; TCRdb's copy has only in-frame clones and lacks some. The table has 120,000 or so clones, roughly 80% seen once. Sequences were obtained from PBMCs. The source is a man younger than 35 in good health and CMV-seropositive. Each CDR3 is given with its conserved first and last residue. A D gene is named only where the DNA matches it firmly. Size values are once, few and many counts, or a class for expanded clones, and some rows have none.

>NA|once|TRBJ2-4|TRBV7-2
TGTGCCAGCAGCCCCGGTCTAGATGCCAAAAACATTCAGTACTTC
CASSPGLDAKNIQYF
>NA|NA|TRBJ2-7|TRBV30
TGTGCCTGGAGTGACGCCCTAGCGAACGAGCAGTACTTC
CAWSDALANEQYF
>TRBD1|NA|TRBJ2-7|TRBV19
TGTGCCAGTAGTACGGCCGGGACAGGGAACTACGAGCAGTACTTC
CASSTAGTGNYEQYF
>TRBD1|few|TRBJ2-7|TRBV27
TGTGCCAGCAGTCCCGGGACAGGCCCCTACGAGCAGTACTTC
CASSPGTGPYEQYF
>TRBD1|NA|TRBJ1-4|TRBV2
TGTGCCAGCAGGGGGGACAGTCAGAATGAAAAACTGTTTTTT
CASRGDSQNEKLFF
>NA|once|TRBJ2-7|TRBV10-3
TGTGCCATCAGAGGACTGGGGGGCTCCTACGAGCAGTACTTC
CAIRGLGGSYEQYF
>NA|NA|TRBJ1-1|TRBV18
TGTGCCAGCTCACCACCGGTTGGAGGGGCTGAAGCTTTCTTT
CASSPPVGGAEAFF
>NA|NA|TRBJ2-3|TRBV6-1
TGTGCCAGCAGTACGGGAGAAGATACGCAGTATTTT
CASSTGEDTQYF
>NA|NA|TRBJ1-2|TRBV19
TGTGCCAGTAGTATGGGCAGGGTTATGATTCTCGGCTACACCTTC
CASSMGRVMILGYTF
>TRBD1|NA|TRBJ1-1|TRBV27
TGTGCCAGCAAAAGACAGGGGTGGGGCACTGAAGCTTTCTTT
CASKRQGWGTEAFF
>NA|few|TRBJ2-3|TRBV9
TGTGCCAGCAGCCTAGAATCGGCGGAAGATACGCAGTATTTT
CASSLESAEDTQYF
>NA|NA|TRBJ2-5|TRBV7-2
TGTGCCAGCAGCTTAAGCTCCGGGAAGCACCAAGAGACCCAGTACTTC
CASSLSSGKHQETQYF
>NA|NA|TRBJ1-6|TRBV14
TGTGCCAGCAGCCAAGGTGGGGGGGGGTATTCACCCCTCCACTTT
CASSQGGGGYSPLHF
>TRBD1|NA|TRBJ1-2|TRBV18
TGTGCCAGCTCACGGGACAGGGCTGATTATGGCTACACCTTC
CASSRDRADYGYTF
>TRBD1|NA|TRBJ1-1|TRBV7-2
TGTGCCAGCAACAGGGGCGCTGAAGCTTTCTTT
CASNRGAEAFF
>TRBD1|NA|TRBJ1-2|TRBV7-2
TGTGCCAGCAGCGCGGCGACCGGGACAGGGTCCTACTATGGCTACACCTTC
CASSAATGTGSYYGYTF
>NA|NA|TRBJ1-3|TRBV11-2
TGTGCCAGCAGCACCGGTAGCTCTGGAAACACCATATATTTT
CASSTGSSGNTIYF